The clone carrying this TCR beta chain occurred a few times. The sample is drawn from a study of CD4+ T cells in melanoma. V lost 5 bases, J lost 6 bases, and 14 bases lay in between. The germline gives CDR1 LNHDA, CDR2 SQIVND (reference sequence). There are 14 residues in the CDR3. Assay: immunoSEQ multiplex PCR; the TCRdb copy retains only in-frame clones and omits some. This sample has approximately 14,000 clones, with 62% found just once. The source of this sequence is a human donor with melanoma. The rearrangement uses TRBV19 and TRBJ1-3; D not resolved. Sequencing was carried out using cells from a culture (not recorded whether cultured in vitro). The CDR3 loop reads CASSDWRDSNTIYF. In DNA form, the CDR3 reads TGTGCCAGTAGTGACTGGAGGGATTCAAACACCATATATTTT.